This T cell receptor (beta chain) was documented in a study of T cell repertoires in cytomegalovirus infection. Whole-study context: The public TCR beta signatures pointed to both CMV infection and matching HLA type.

Findings and limits, study-wide: CMV-specific HLA-C-restricted TCR beta clonotypes dominated the ex vivo response. The cumulative frequency of public TCR beta families identified carriers of CMV plus the relevant HLA.

TCRdb itself ran the reads through MiXCR, one entry per CDR3 protein. Altogether roughly 180,000 distinct CDR3 sequences are present, about 20% being singletons, with the ten largest covering 25%. This clonotype was observed a handful of times. Antigen unknown. This clonotype was obtained from a human donor in good health (CMV status not recorded). Some clones in this sample may be carry-over from other donors' samples. Specimen: CD8+ T cells from cultured PBMCs, collected from culture after CMV antigen stimulation.

The CDR3 DNA is TGTGCCAGTAGAACACCCAACTACGAGCAGTACTTC. Translated: CASRTPNYEQYF. V usage is TRBV28 and J usage is TRBJ2-7; D remains unclear. Between the trimmed V and J ends, which lost 9 bases and 3 bases, there was a span of 12 bases. The CDR3 is made up of 12 amino acids. Germline CDR1 MDHEN, CDR2 SYDVKM.